This passage covers 18 T cell receptor beta chains from one sample sequenced in a study of blood T cells in healthy people across ages. Then a second PCR, running roughly 7 to 11 cycles, was carried out with a sample-barcoded 5' primer and a J-beta primer mix. TCRdb processed the 5' RACE reads anew with MiXCR; each CDR3 protein has one entry. Of some 640,000 distinct CDR3 sequences in the sample, 49% were seen once. The sample was blood. These TCRs come from a woman in her sixties or seventies in good health.

V gene TRBV20-1 combines with J gene TRBJ1-6; 9 bases align to TRBD1. Germline CDR1 and CDR2: DFQATT and SNEGSKA (reference sequence). This CDR3 has 15 residues. V gave up 3 bases and J gave up 5 bases; unmatched junction bases: 5. CDR3 amino acids: CSARVGQGNNSPLHF. The CDR3 DNA reads as TGCAGTGCTAGGGTGGGACAGGGAAATAATTCACCCCTCCACTTT.

This chain connects TRBV6-2 or TRBV6-3 to TRBJ2-7; D unclear. The CDR3 has 11 residues. V was clipped by 1 base and J by 6 bases, with 4 bases between them. The germline V gene has CDR1 MNHEY and CDR2 SVGEGT. The chain's CDR3 is CASSYLREQYF. DNA of the CDR3: TGTGCCAGCAGTTACTTGCGCGAGCAGTACTTC.

V gene TRBV10-3 combines with J gene TRBJ1-2; 10 bases map to TRBD1. This CDR3 is built from 14 residues. V lost 6 bases and J lost 2; bases outside the gene matches: 3. Per germline, CDR1 ENHRY and CDR2 SYGVKD. CDR3 nucleotides: TGTGCCATCAGCCTGGACAGGGGGAACTATGGCTACACCTTC. As protein: CAISLDRGNYGYTF.

This clonotype was counted many times. Germline and junction disagree at one end, which may indicate a read error. The chain combines TRBV12-3 or TRBV12-4 with TRBJ2-7; D is ambiguous. The CDR3 has 12 residues. The CDR3 DNA follows: TGCGCCAGCAGCTTGAGAGGCGACGAGCAGTACTTC. Translation gives CASSLRGDEQYF.

The chain is built from TRBV4-2 and TRBJ2-3; 10 positions agree with TRBD2. The length of the CDR3 is 15 residues. Germline trimming cut 2 bases from V and 4 bases from J; bases unmatched to any gene: 3. Germline V gene data show CDR1 as LGHNA and CDR2 as YNFKEQ. The CDR3 spells CASSQLGTSADTQYF. The CDR3 region has the DNA TGTGCCAGCAGCCAACTCGGGACTAGCGCAGATACGCAGTATTTT.

This chain uses TRBV6-2 or TRBV6-3 with TRBJ2-4; TRBD2 is a possible D gene (6 bases). Gene TRBJ2-7 matches the end of the DNA better, so the J call may be wrong. Germline CDR1 reads MNHEY; CDR2 reads SVGEGT. The CDR3 extends over 15 amino acids. CDR3 sequence: CASSLLGEASYEQYF. The CDR3, as DNA: TGTGCCAGCAGTTTGTTGGGGGAGGCCTCCTACGAGCAGTACTTC.

As regards this clonotype: Relative to the germline gene, one junction end is altered; a read error may explain this. The chain combines TRBV5-1 with TRBJ2-4; D not certain. The CDR3 has 14 amino acids. CDR1 and CDR2 from the germline V gene are SGHRS and YFSETQ. CDR3 in amino acids: CASSSTGAKSIQYF. CDR3 DNA: TGCGCCAGCAGCTCGACGGGTGCCAAAAGCATTCAGTACTTC.

In this sample, this clonotype turned up a few times. This rearrangement joins TRBV9 to TRBJ1-4, with D maybe TRBD1 (6 bases). The V gene lost 5 bases and the J gene lost 2 bases, with 16 bases spanning the gap. CDR3 length equals 16 residues. Germline loops: CDR1 SGDLS, CDR2 YYNGEE. The CDR3 DNA reads TGTGCCAGCAGAACTCCCTGGAGGGGGACTAATGAAAAACTGTTTTTT. Translated: CASRTPWRGTNEKLFF.

This rearrangement joins TRBV15 to TRBJ2-1; 7 bases fit TRBD2. This CDR3 is 14 amino acids long. Unmatched junction bases numbered 8, after V lost 3 bases and J lost 9 bases. The germline CDR1 and CDR2 sequences are LNHNV and YYDKDF (reference sequence). The CDR3 region is CATSRKTSRSEQFF. The CDR3 DNA sequence: TGTGCCACCAGCAGGAAGACTAGCCGAAGTGAGCAGTTCTTC.

The chain recombines TRBV7-2 with TRBJ2-1; D remains unclear. This CDR3 contains 15 residues. Germline CDR1 is SGHTA and CDR2 is FQGNSA. The ends were cut back, 1 base at V and 3 bases at J, with 10 bases in the middle. The CDR3 region has the DNA TGTGCCAGCAGCTTAGACGGAGCCTACTACAATGAGCAGTTCTTC. It yields the protein CASSLDGAYYNEQFF.

The chain recombines TRBV6-1 with TRBJ2-7; tentatively, D is TRBD2 (6 bases). Germline V CDR1 and CDR2: MNHNS, SASEGT. This CDR3 is 17 amino acids long. Trimming took 8 bases from V and 0 from J, leaving 23 bases between them. CDR3 sequence: CASVPSGGAAGSYEQYF. CDR3 DNA sequence: TGTGCCAGCGTCCCGTCAGGAGGGGCTGCTGGCTCCTACGAGCAGTACTTC.

This rearrangement joins TRBV20-1 to TRBJ2-1; TRBD1 agrees at 10 bases. Germline assignment: CDR1 DFQATT and CDR2 SNEGSKA (reference sequence). Trimming removed 4 bases from V and 5 bases from J; junction bases left unmatched: 5. CDR3 length: 14 residues. The CDR3 region has the DNA TGCAGTGCTAAGAGACAGGGGGCTCACAATGAGCAGTTCTTC. Its translation is CSAKRQGAHNEQFF.

The CDR3 nucleotides are TGTGCCAGCAGTTTTAAACAGCTGAACACTGAAGCTTTCTTT. It is translated as CASSFKQLNTEAFF. The J gene is TRBJ1-1, the V gene TRBV12-3 or TRBV12-4; no clear D. The V end lost 3 bases, the J end lost 0 bases, and 8 bases lay between the germline ends. CDR3 length: 14 residues.

This clonotype turned up a few times. The gene calls are TRBV20-1 and TRBJ1-2; no clear D gene. Germline-derived CDR1 and CDR2 are DFQATT and SNEGSKA (reference sequence). This CDR3 comprises 12 residues. Trimming removed 3 bases at V and 4 bases at J, with 9 bases between. The DNA for the CDR3 is TGCAGTGCTAGGGGCGACACCTATGGCTACACCTTC. It encodes CSARGDTYGYTF.

The genes are TRBV7-6 and TRBJ2-7; no clear D. The CDR3 length is 12 residues. Germline V gene sequence: CDR1 SGHVS, CDR2 FNYEAQ. Trimming removed 5 bases from V and 4 bases from J, with 9 bases in between. The CDR3 protein is CASSDDIYEQYF. For the CDR3, the DNA is TGTGCCAGCAGCGATGACATATACGAGCAGTACTTC.

The chain is built from TRBV6-1 and TRBJ2-1; TRBD2 matches at 8 bases. Germline CDR1 reads MNHNS; CDR2 reads SASEGT. Trimming removed 10 bases from V and 5 bases from J; junction bases left unmatched: 25. The CDR3 is 19 amino acids. The CDR3 region has the DNA TGTGCCACCAAGCCATGGGGGGCTCGTGGAGCGGGAGTGAACAATGAGCAGTTCTTC. Translation: CATKPWGARGAGVNNEQFF.

The chain carries TRBV29-1 and TRBJ2-5; D gene ambiguous. CDR1 and CDR2 from the germline V gene are SQVTM and ANQGSEA. V was shortened by 4 bases and J by 4 bases, with 13 bases between the two germline ends. There are 13 residues in the CDR3. The CDR3: CSVAQVLLETQYF. The DNA of the CDR3 is TGCAGCGTTGCGCAGGTTCTTTTAGAGACCCAGTACTTC.

This clonotype has more than one count but fewer than ten. The chain couples TRBV20-1 to TRBJ2-2; D unresolved. Germline V gives CDR1 DFQATT, CDR2 SNEGSKA (reference sequence). This CDR3 is built from 15 residues. V shed 1 base and J shed 1 base, with 10 bases lying between them. This CDR3 is CSARVDRKNTGELFF. As DNA, the CDR3 is TGCAGTGCTAGAGTCGATAGAAAGAACACCGGGGAGCTGTTTTTT.